This section outlines one TCR beta chain sequence together with its context. The data were taken from a study of PD-L1 blockade in urothelial cancer. About the research overall: The study recovered a median of roughly 140,000 T cells per blood sample.

Libraries were prepared by immunoSEQ multiplex PCR; TCRdb keeps only in-frame clonotypes and omits some of them. Of roughly 56,000 clones listed, roughly four fifths were seen once; the top ten hold around 4.5%. Germline loops: CDR1 MNHNS, CDR2 SASEGT. The V and J ends lost 3 bases and 6 bases respectively, with 18 bases between them. The CDR3 length is 16 residues. Enrolled patients showed locally advanced or metastatic urothelial carcinoma. The chain links TRBV6-1 to TRBJ1-5; no firm D call. The receptor was derived from a man between 65 and 85 years old with urothelial cancer. Sample: PBMCs, taken around atezolizumab (anti-PD-L1) treatment. CDR3 coding DNA: TGTGCCAGCAGTGAGAACCCTCTCCGTGAGGCTCAGCCCCAGCATTTT. Protein sequence: CASSENPLREAQPQHF.